One sample yielded the 26 T cell receptor beta chains listed below, sequenced in a study of blood T cells in healthy people across ages. Through a sample-barcoded 5' primer and a J-beta primer mix, a second PCR was run for about 6 to 11 cycles. Each CDR3 protein gets one entry after TCRdb re-called the 5' RACE reads with MiXCR. This table holds around 580,000 distinct CDR3 sequences, around 48% found once. Sequencing input: blood. These receptors were collected from a man older than 75 in good health.

CDR3 protein: CSASKGTGAYEQYF. As DNA, the CDR3 is TGCAGTGCTAGTAAGGGGACAGGGGCCTACGAGCAGTACTTC. The chain recombines TRBV20-1 with TRBJ2-7; 10 bases align to TRBD1. The germline gives CDR1 DFQATT, CDR2 SNEGSKA (reference sequence). CDR3 length: 14 residues. The J segment lost 2 bases and the V segment lost 3 bases, leaving 4 bases of the junction unmatched.

This clonotype was detected once. A clone one base away is much larger, so this may be a read error. V and J are TRBV2 and TRBJ2-1, with TRBD1 identical over 7 bases. After removal of 6 bases from V and 4 bases from J, the junction contained 6 bases not matched to a gene. The germline gives CDR1 SNHLY, CDR2 FYNNEI. The CDR3 has 14 residues. The CDR3 DNA reads TGTGCCAGCAGACCCGGGACAGCGTACAATGAGCAGTTCTTC. It yields the protein CASRPGTAYNEQFF.

The rearrangement uses TRBV7-2 and TRBJ2-5; 7 positions match TRBD1. CDR1 and CDR2 from the germline V gene are SGHTA and FQGNSA. J was trimmed by 5 bases and V by 0 bases; bases with no gene match: 3. This CDR3 region has 14 residues. CDR3 sequence: CASSLAGTAETQYF. The CDR3 coding sequence is TGTGCCAGCAGCTTAGCGGGGACAGCGGAGACCCAGTACTTC.

This clonotype was recorded a few times. The J gene is TRBJ1-5, the V gene TRBV5-8; weak D call: TRBD1 (6 bases). V lost 4 bases, J lost 1 base, and 12 bases lay in between. This CDR3 has 15 residues. Germline assignment: CDR1 SGHTS and CDR2 YDEGEE. CDR3 protein: CASSRTGHSNQPQHF. DNA for the CDR3: TGTGCCAGCAGCCGAACGGGACACAGCAATCAGCCCCAGCATTTT.

This chain uses TRBV5-1 with TRBJ2-1, with D hard to call. Looked up from germline, CDR1 is SGHRS and CDR2 is YFSETQ. The ends were cut back, 4 bases at V and 9 bases at J, with 17 bases in the middle. CDR3 size: 14 residues. The CDR3 sequence: CASSVRAQMSEQFF. The CDR3 DNA is TGCGCCAGCAGCGTCCGGGCCCAAATGAGTGAGCAGTTCTTC.

Turning to this clonotype: This sequence may be a read error, since a much larger clone differs from it by one base. This chain uses TRBV7-9 with TRBJ2-5; D unresolved. V was cut by 4 bases and J by 11 bases, with 20 bases left in between. The germline V gene encodes CDR1 SEHNR and CDR2 FQNEAQ (reference sequence). The CDR3 loop spans 14 amino acids. The CDR3 DNA reads TGTGCCAGCAGCTCACCGGACGGAGTCAATGAGCAGTACTTC. Its protein is CASSSPDGVNEQYF.

This clonotype has more than one count but fewer than ten. The V gene is TRBV10-2, the J gene TRBJ2-6; D perhaps matches TRBD2 (5 bases). V was trimmed by 5 bases and J by 0 bases, leaving 14 bases between them. This CDR3 comprises 17 residues. Germline lookup yields CDR1 WSHSY and CDR2 SAAADI. CDR3 DNA: TGCGCCAGCAGTCGGGCGGGCACCCACTCTGGGGCCAACGTCCTGACTTTC. It translates to CASSRAGTHSGANVLTF.

This clonotype was seen more than once but under ten times. J is TRBJ2-7 and V is TRBV29-1; D is uncertain. V was trimmed by 1 base and J by 2 bases, leaving 9 bases between them. The length of the CDR3 is 13 residues. Germline CDR1 SQVTM, CDR2 ANQGSEA. CDR3 DNA: TGCAGCGTTGAAGGGCTAGATACCTACGAGCAGTACTTC. As protein: CSVEGLDTYEQYF.

This clonotype was recorded many times. V usage is TRBV5-1 and J usage is TRBJ1-2; D possibly corresponds to TRBD1 (6 bases). The V gene's germline CDR1 is SGHRS and CDR2 YFSETQ. V lost 0 bases to trimming and J lost 8 bases, with 11 bases between them. This CDR3 has 13 residues. The CDR3 sequence: CASSLEGGGGYTF. The CDR3 DNA sequence: TGCGCCAGCAGCTTGGAAGGGGGAGGCGGCTACACCTTC.

This chain joins TRBV28 and TRBJ2-5; D is possibly TRBD1 or TRBD2 (5 bases each). The DNA end favors TRBJ2-7, so the J call may be wrong. Germline CDR1 reads MDHEN; CDR2 reads SYDVKM. This CDR3 has 12 residues. This chain's CDR3 is CASRGTVGEQYF. The CDR3 bases are TGTGCCAGCAGGGGGACGGTTGGCGAGCAGTACTTC.

This chain joins TRBV7-9 and TRBJ1-3, with D maybe TRBD1 (6 bases). Germline CDR1 reads SEHNR; CDR2 reads FQNEAQ (reference sequence). Trimming shortened V by 5 bases and J by 15 bases, and 17 bases separated the two germline ends. This CDR3 is 12 amino acids long. CDR3 coding DNA: TGTGCCAGCAGCCCTCACAGGGACCAGAGATATTTT. Residues: CASSPHRDQRYF.

The V call is TRBV7-2, the J call TRBJ2-3, with TRBD2 identical over 7 bases. Germline lookup yields CDR1 SGHTA and CDR2 FQGNSA. The CDR3 runs 15 residues. Losses at the gene ends were 1 base for V and 2 bases for J; bases not matched to a gene: 3. The CDR3 loop is CASSLVAGDTDTQYF. CDR3 nucleotide sequence: TGTGCCAGCAGCTTAGTTGCGGGGGACACAGATACGCAGTATTTT.

Of note for this clonotype: With a much larger clone just one base away, this may be a read error. The rearrangement joins TRBV28 to TRBJ1-5, with D uncertain. CDR3 length: 13 amino acids. Per germline, CDR1 MDHEN and CDR2 SYDVKM. Trimming cost V 5 bases and J 7 bases, with 12 bases left between them. The CDR3 region has the DNA TGTGCCAGCAGTGTAGAAGGGCAACAGCCCCAGCATTTT. It translates to CASSVEGQQPQHF. The whole variable domain, remainder taken from reference TRBV28 and TRBJ1-5, is DVKVTQSSRYLVKRTGEKVFLECVQDMDHENMFWYRQDPGLGLRLIYFSYDVKMKEKGDIPEGYSVSREKKERFSLILESASTNQTSMYLCASSVEGQQPQHFGDGTRLSIL.

The chain has TRBV20-1 and TRBJ2-1, with 10 positions matching TRBD1. The CDR3 is 15 residues long. V shed 6 bases, J shed 7 bases, and the junction held 12 bases outside the gene matches. Germline CDR1 reads DFQATT; CDR2 reads SNEGSKA (reference sequence). The CDR3 DNA sequence: TGCAGTGCCTCTAGATTGGACAGGGGGAATAATGAGCAGTTCTTC. This encodes CSASRLDRGNNEQFF.

In its sample, this clonotype was seen many times. The chain links TRBV7-2 to TRBJ2-3; 7 nucleotides line up with TRBD1. The CDR3 extends over 16 amino acids. CDR1 and CDR2 (germline): SGHTA, FQGNSA. V was clipped by 5 bases and J by 0 bases; unmatched bases: 8. CDR3 bases: TGTGCCAGCAGCCAGGGACAGCTACGCAGCACAGATACGCAGTATTTT. Translating it yields CASSQGQLRSTDTQYF.

Notes on this clonotype: At one end, the junction sequence differs from germline, possibly due to a read error. This rearrangement joins TRBV5-1 to TRBJ2-5, with a possible D match to TRBD1 (6 bases). This CDR3 spans 13 amino acids. Germline V lookup: CDR1 SGHRS, CDR2 YFSETQ. The CDR3 sequence is CVSSLQGYNEQYF. DNA for the CDR3: TGCGTCAGCAGCTTGCAGGGGTACAATGAGCAGTACTTC.

This chain connects TRBV7-9 to TRBJ2-5; 8 bases agree with TRBD1. V gave up 5 bases and J gave up 8 bases; unmatched junction bases: 7. CDR1 and CDR2 (germline): SEHNR, FQNEAQ (reference sequence). The CDR3 covers 13 residues. The CDR3: CASSAQDRATQYF. CDR3 nucleotide sequence: TGTGCCAGCAGCGCCCAGGACAGGGCTACCCAGTACTTC.

This rearrangement joins TRBV12-3 or TRBV12-4 to TRBJ2-1; possibly TRBD1 for D (5 bases). The CDR3 has 16 amino acids. V lost 1 base, J lost 2 bases, and 12 bases lay in between. The CDR3 sequence: CASSLDTGGTYNEQFF. The DNA for the CDR3 is TGTGCCAGCAGTTTAGATACAGGTGGAACCTACAATGAGCAGTTCTTC.

V and J are TRBV5-6 and TRBJ2-3; TRBD2 agrees at 10 bases. The germline V gene encodes CDR1 SGHDT and CDR2 YYEEEE. The junction had 1 base not matched to a gene; V was cut back by 1 base and J by 2 bases. CDR3 length equals 15 residues. CDR3 nucleotides: TGTGCCAGCAGCTTGCTAGCGGGAGACACAGATACGCAGTATTTT. Residues: CASSLLAGDTDTQYF.

This clonotype was counted once. The chain employs TRBV21-1 and TRBJ2-5; no DNA check was done on the table's D call, TRBD2. TRBV21-1 represents a pseudogene. The CDR3 runs 14 residues. The CDR3 region has the DNA TGTGCCAGCAGCAAACGGACCTCGATGTGGGAGCAGTACTTC. Its translation: CASSKRTSMWEQYF.

The chain uses TRBV7-2 and TRBJ2-1; tentatively, D is TRBD2 (7 bases). V was cut by 1 base and J by 6 bases, with 13 bases left in between. The CDR3 contains 15 residues. Germline loops: CDR1 SGHTA, CDR2 FQGNSA. CDR3 nucleotides: TGTGCCAGCAGCTTAGGGGGCGGGGGCCGCAATGAGCAGTTCTTC. This encodes CASSLGGGGRNEQFF.

The rearrangement links TRBV6-1 to TRBJ1-2, with TRBD1 identical over 8 bases. The junction had 5 bases not matched to a gene; V was cut back by 2 bases and J by 3 bases. The CDR3 is 15 residues long. CDR1 MNHNS and CDR2 SASEGT come from the germline V gene. The CDR3 sequence is CASSERTGRDYGYTF. The CDR3 bases are TGTGCCAGCAGTGAACGGACAGGGAGGGACTATGGCTACACCTTC.

As concerns this clonotype: The junction departs from the called germline gene at one end, perhaps through a read error. V gene TRBV7-3 combines with J gene TRBJ2-7; 7 bases map to TRBD2. This CDR3 contains 15 residues. Germline values: CDR1 SGHTA, CDR2 FQGTGA. This chain's CDR3 is CASSLNGGSPHEQYF. CDR3 coding DNA: TGTGCCAGCAGCTTAAATGGCGGGAGCCCCCACGAGCAGTACTTT.

The chain uses TRBV27 and TRBJ2-3, with D uncertain. This CDR3 has 14 residues. Germline V gene sequence: CDR1 MNHEY, CDR2 SMNVEV (reference sequence). The V gene lost 0 bases and the J gene lost 10 bases, with 14 bases spanning the gap. The CDR3 loop is CASSLSVDPSAQYF. CDR3 DNA sequence: TGTGCCAGCAGTTTATCCGTCGATCCTTCTGCGCAGTATTTT.

The chain has TRBV20-1 and TRBJ2-1; D is possibly TRBD2 (5 bases). Trimming pared 3 bases from V and 7 bases from J, leaving 16 bases between. This CDR3 comprises 14 residues. Germline CDR1 and CDR2: DFQATT and SNEGSKA (reference sequence). The CDR3 protein is CSASPGGSGNEQFF. CDR3 coding DNA: TGCAGTGCTAGCCCCGGAGGTTCGGGGAATGAGCAGTTCTTC.

This clonotype turned up a few times. The rearrangement uses TRBV4-3 and TRBJ2-1; D is undetermined. The CDR3 loop spans 14 amino acids. Trimming removed 0 bases from V and 6 bases from J, with 9 bases in between. Germline-derived CDR1 and CDR2 are LGHNA and YSLEER. The CDR3: CASSQDWVLNEQFF. Written as DNA, the CDR3 is TGCGCCAGCAGCCAAGATTGGGTGCTCAATGAGCAGTTCTTC.